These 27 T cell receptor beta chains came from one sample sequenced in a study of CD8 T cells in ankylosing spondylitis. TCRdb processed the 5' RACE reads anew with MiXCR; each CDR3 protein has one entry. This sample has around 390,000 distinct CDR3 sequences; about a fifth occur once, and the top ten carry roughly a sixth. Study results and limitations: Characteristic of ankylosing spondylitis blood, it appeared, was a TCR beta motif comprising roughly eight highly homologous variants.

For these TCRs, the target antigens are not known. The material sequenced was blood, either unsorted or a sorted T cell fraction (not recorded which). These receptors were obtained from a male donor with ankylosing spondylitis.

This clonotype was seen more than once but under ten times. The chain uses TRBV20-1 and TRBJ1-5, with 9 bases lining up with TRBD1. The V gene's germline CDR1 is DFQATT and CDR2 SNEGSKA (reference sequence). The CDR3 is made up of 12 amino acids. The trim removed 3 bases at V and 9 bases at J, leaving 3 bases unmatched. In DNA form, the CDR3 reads TGCAGTGCTAGGGGACAGGGACGGCCCCAGCATTTT. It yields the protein CSARGQGRPQHF.

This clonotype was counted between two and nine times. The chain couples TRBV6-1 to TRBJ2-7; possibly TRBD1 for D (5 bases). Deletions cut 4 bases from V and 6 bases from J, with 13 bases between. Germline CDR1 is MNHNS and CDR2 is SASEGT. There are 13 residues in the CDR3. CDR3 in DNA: TGTGCCAGCAGTGTGGTAGGGGATGCCGAGCAGTACTTC. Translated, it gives CASSVVGDAEQYF.

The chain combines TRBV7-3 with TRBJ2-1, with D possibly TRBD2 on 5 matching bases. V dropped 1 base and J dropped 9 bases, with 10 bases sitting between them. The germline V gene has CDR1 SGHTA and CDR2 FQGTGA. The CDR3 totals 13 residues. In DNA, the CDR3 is TGTGCCAGCAGCTTAATCCCTCGGGGTGAGCAGTTCTTC. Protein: CASSLIPRGEQFF.

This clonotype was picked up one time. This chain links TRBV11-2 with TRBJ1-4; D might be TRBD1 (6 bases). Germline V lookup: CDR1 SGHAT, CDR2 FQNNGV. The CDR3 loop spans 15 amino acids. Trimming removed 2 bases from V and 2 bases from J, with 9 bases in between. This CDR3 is CASSLHQGTNEKLFF. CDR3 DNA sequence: TGTGCCAGCAGCTTACATCAGGGGACTAATGAAAAACTGTTTTTT.

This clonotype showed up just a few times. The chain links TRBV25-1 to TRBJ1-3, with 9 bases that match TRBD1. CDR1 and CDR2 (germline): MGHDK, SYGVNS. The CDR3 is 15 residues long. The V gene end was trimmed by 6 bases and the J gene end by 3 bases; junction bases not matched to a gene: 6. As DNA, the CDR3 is TGTGCCAGCAGCCAAACAGGGGGCGGTGGAAACACCATATATTTT. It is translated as CASSQTGGGGNTIYF.

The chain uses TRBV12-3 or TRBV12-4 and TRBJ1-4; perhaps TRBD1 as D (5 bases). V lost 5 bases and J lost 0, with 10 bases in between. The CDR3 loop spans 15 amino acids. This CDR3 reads CASSPSGSTNEKLFF. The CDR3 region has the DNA TGTGCCAGCAGTCCCTCAGGGTCAACTAATGAAAAACTGTTTTTT.

CDR3 sequence reads: CASSRDSINEKLFF. CDR3 nucleotides: TGTGCCAGCAGCCGGGACAGCATTAATGAAAAACTGTTTTTT. The V and J genes are TRBV7-9 and TRBJ1-4, with 7 bases fitting TRBD1. Germline V CDR1 and CDR2: SEHNR, FQNEAQ (reference sequence). V was pared by 5 bases and J by 4 bases, with 4 bases of the junction left unmatched. This CDR3 comprises 14 residues.

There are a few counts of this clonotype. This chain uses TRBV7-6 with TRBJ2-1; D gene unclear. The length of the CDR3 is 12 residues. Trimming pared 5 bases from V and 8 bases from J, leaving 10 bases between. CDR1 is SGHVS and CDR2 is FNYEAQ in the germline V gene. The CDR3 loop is CASSHYFHEQFF. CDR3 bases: TGTGCCAGCAGCCACTATTTTCATGAGCAGTTCTTC.

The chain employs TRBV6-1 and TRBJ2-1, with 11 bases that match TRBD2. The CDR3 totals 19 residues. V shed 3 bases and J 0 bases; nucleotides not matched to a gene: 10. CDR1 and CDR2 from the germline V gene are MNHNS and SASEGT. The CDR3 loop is CASSEFGGTSGSSYNEQFF. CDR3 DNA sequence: TGTGCCAGCAGTGAGTTTGGGGGAACTAGCGGGAGCTCCTACAATGAGCAGTTCTTC.

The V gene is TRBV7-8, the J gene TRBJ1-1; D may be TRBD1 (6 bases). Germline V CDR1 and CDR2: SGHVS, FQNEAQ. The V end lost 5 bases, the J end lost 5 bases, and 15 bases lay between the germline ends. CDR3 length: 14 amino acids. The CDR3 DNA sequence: TGTGCCAGCAGCCCCTGGGGGGCGGGGACTGAAGCTTTCTTT. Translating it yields CASSPWGAGTEAFF.

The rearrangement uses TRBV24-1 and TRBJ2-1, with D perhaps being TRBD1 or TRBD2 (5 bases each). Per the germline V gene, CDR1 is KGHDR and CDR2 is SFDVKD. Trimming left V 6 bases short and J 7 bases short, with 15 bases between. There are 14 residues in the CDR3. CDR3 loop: CATSKSGTFNEQFF. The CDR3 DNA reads TGTGCCACCAGTAAATCCGGGACCTTTAATGAGCAGTTCTTC.

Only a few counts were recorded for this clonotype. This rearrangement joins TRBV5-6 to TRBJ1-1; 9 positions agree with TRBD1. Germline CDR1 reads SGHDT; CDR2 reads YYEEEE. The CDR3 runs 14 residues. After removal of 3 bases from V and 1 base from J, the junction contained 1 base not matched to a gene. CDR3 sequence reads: CASSWGQGNTEAFF. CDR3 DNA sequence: TGTGCCAGCAGCTGGGGACAGGGGAACACTGAAGCTTTCTTT.

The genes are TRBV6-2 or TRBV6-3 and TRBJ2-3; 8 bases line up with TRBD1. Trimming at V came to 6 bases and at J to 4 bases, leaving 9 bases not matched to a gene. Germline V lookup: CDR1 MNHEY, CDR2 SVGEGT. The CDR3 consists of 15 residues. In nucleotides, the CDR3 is TGTGCCAGCAGCTCTCATACAGGGGGAGCAGATACGCAGTATTTT. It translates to CASSSHTGGADTQYF.

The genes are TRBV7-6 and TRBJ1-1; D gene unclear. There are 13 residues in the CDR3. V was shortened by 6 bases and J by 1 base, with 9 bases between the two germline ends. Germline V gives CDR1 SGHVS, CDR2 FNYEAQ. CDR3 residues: CASSAGGNTEAFF. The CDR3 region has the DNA TGTGCCAGCAGTGCCGGAGGGAACACTGAAGCTTTCTTT.

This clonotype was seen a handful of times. The CDR3 protein is CASRGQGGYNEQFF. CDR3 DNA: TGTGCCAGCAGGGGACAGGGGGGATACAATGAGCAGTTCTTC. V and J are TRBV27 and TRBJ2-1; 11 bases fit TRBD1. The CDR3 runs to 14 residues. V lost 6 bases to trimming and J lost 4 bases; unmatched junction nucleotides: 2. Looked up from germline, CDR1 is MNHEY and CDR2 is SMNVEV (reference sequence).

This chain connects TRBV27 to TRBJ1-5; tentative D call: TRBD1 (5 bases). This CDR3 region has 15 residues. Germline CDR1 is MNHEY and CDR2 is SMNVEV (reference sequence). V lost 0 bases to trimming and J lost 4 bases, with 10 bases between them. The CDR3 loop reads CASSLSRGTNQPQHF. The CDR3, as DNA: TGTGCCAGCAGTTTATCGCGGGGGACTAATCAGCCCCAGCATTTT.

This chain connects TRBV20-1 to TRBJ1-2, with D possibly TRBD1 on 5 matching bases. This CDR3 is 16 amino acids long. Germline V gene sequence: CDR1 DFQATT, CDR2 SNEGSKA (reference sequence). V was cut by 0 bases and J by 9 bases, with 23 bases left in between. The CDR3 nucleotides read TGCAGTGCTAGAGATCACCGGGACGGTGGACTGGGAAGCTACACCTTC. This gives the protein CSARDHRDGGLGSYTF.

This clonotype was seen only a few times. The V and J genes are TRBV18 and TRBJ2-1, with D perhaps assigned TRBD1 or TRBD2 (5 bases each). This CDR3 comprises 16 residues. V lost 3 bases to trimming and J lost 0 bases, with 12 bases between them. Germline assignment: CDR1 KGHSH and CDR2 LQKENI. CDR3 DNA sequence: TGTGCCAGCTCACCCTCCGGGACGGGCTCCTACAATGAGCAGTTCTTC. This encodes CASSPSGTGSYNEQFF.

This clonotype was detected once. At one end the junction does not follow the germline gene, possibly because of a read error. The CDR3 coding sequence is TGCGCCAGCAGCCGAGCCTCCGGGACTGGAAACACCGAGGAGCTGTTTTTT. Residues: CASSRASGTGNTEELFF. This sequence joins TRBV4-3 and TRBJ2-2, with D possibly TRBD2 on 6 matching bases. CDR1 is LGHNA and CDR2 is YSLEER in the germline V gene. CDR3 size: 17 residues.

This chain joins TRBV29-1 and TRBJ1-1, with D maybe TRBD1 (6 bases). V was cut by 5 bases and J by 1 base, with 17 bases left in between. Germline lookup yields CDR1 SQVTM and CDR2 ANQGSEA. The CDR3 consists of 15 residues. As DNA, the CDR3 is TGCAGCGTTTCCGGGGGCGGTTGGGGGAACACTGAAGCTTTCTTT. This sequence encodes CSVSGGGWGNTEAFF.

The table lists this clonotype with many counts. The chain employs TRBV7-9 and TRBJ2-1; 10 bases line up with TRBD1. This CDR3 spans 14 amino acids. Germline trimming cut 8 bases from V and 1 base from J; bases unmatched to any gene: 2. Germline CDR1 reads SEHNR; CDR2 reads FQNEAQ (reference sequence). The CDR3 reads CASGDRGSYNEQFF. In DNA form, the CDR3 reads TGTGCCAGCGGGGACAGGGGTTCCTACAATGAGCAGTTCTTC.

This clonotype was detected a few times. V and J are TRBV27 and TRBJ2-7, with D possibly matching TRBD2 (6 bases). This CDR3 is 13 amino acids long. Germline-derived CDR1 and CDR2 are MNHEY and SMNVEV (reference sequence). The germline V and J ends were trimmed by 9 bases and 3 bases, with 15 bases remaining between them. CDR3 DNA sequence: TGTGCCAGTGGAAGGGACTTCAGCTACGAGCAGTACTTC. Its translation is CASGRDFSYEQYF.

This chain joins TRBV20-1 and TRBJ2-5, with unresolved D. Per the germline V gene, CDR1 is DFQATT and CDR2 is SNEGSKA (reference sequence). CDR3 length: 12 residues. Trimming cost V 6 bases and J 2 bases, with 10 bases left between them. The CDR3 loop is CSARTAQETQYF. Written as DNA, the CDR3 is TGCAGTGCCAGGACGGCACAAGAGACCCAGTACTTC.

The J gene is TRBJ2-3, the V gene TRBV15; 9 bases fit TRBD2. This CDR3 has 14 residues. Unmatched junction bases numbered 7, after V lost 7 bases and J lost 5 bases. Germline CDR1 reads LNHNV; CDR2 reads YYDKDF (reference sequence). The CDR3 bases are TGTGCCACCAAAAGGGGACTAGCAATAGATACGCAGTATTTT. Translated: CATKRGLAIDTQYF.

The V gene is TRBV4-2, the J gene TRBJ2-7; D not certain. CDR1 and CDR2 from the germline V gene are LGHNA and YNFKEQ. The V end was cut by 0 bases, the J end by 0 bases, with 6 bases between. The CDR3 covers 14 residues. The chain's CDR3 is CASSQDPGSYEQYF. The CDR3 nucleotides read TGTGCCAGCAGCCAAGATCCAGGCTCCTACGAGCAGTACTTC.

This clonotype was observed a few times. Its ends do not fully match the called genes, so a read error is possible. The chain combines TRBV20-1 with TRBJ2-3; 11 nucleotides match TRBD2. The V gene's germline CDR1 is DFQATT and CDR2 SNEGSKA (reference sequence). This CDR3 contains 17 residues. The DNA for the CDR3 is TGCAGTGCCACAAGGGGCACTAGCGGGGGCAGCAAAGATACGCAGTATTTT. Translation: CSATRGTSGGSKDTQYF.

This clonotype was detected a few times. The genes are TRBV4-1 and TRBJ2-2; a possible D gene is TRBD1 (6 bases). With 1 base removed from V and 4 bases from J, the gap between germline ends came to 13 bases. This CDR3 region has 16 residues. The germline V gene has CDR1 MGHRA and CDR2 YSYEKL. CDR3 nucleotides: TGCGCCAGCAGCCAAGTGACCGGGACACTCACCGGGGAGCTGTTTTTT. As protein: CASSQVTGTLTGELFF.